This TCR beta chain was captured in a study of control samples from healthy donors and cancer patients. TCRdb's copy holds only in-frame clones and misses some; the assay was immunoSEQ multiplex PCR. Altogether tens of thousands of clones are present, about 95% being singletons, with the ten largest covering approximately 3%. The CDR3 extends over 16 amino acids. Germline loops: CDR1 LGHDT, CDR2 YNNKEL (reference sequence). Trimming took 2 bases from V and 3 from J; bases not matched to a gene: 6. This TCR was recovered from a woman in her twenties or thirties in good health. The source material was blood. The gene calls are TRBV3-1 (or the pseudogene TRBV3-2) and TRBJ2-4, with 8 bases aligning to TRBD2. Here the CDR3 reads CASSQSGGRVKNIQYF. CDR3 DNA: TGTGCCAGCAGCCAAAGCGGGGGACGAGTCAAAAACATTCAGTACTTC.